The 4 T cell receptor beta chains in this list originate from one sample, sequenced in a study of Graves' ophthalmopathy and Graves' hyperthyroidism. Investigators amplified TCR beta CDR3 regions from RNA transcripts. HTBI primers primed a first-round RT-PCR, and a second-round multiplex PCR followed. TCRdb re-called the multiplex PCR reads with MiXCR, one entry per CDR3 protein. This table has over a million distinct CDR3 sequences, roughly 35% appearing once. Sequenced: peripheral blood or thyroid tissue (not recorded which). Every receptor here comes from an adult man with Graves' hyperthyroidism.

The chain employs TRBV25-1 and TRBJ2-2, with a possible D match to TRBD1 (5 bases). The CDR3 has 16 residues. V lost 3 bases, J lost 1 base, and 12 bases lay in between. The germline gives CDR1 MGHDK, CDR2 SYGVNS. CDR3 residues: CASSEIRVENTGELFF. CDR3 DNA: TGTGCCAGCAGTGAGATCAGGGTCGAGAACACCGGGGAGCTGTTTTTT. Full variable domain (outside the CDR3, taken from reference TRBV25-1 and TRBJ2-2): EADIYQTPRYLVIGTGKKITLECSQTMGHDKMYWYQQDPGMELHLIHYSYGVNSTEKGDLSSESTVSRIRTEHFPLTLESARPSHTSQYLCASSEIRVENTGELFFGEGSRLTVL.

This clonotype was picked up many times. The genes are TRBV5-6 and TRBJ2-6, with D tentatively TRBD2 (7 bases). This CDR3 has 17 amino acids. Germline V lookup: CDR1 SGHDT, CDR2 YYEEEE. Trimming cost V 0 bases and J 0 bases, with 10 bases left between them. The CDR3 spells CASSLVAGASGANVLTF. In nucleotides, the CDR3 is TGTGCCAGCAGCTTGGTTGCGGGGGCCTCTGGGGCCAACGTCCTGACTTTC. Looking up the rest from reference TRBV5-6 and TRBJ2-6 gives the full variable domain: DAGVTQSPTHLIKTRGQQVTLRCSPKSGHDTVSWYQQALGQGPQFIFQYYEEEERQRGNFPDRFSGHQFPNYSSELNVNALLLGDSALYLCASSLVAGASGANVLTFGAGSRLTVL.

The V gene is TRBV19, the J gene TRBJ1-6; perhaps TRBD1 as D (6 bases). Trimming cost V 8 bases and J 7 bases, with 15 bases left between them. Germline CDR1 reads LNHDA; CDR2 reads SQIVND (reference sequence). The CDR3 consists of 14 residues. CDR3 sequence: CASEQGLGNSPLHF. The CDR3 nucleotides are TGTGCCAGTGAACAGGGATTAGGGAATTCACCCCTCCACTTT.

This clonotype came up many times. V and J are TRBV20-1 and TRBJ2-7, with TRBD2 identical over 9 bases. The germline V gene encodes CDR1 DFQATT and CDR2 SNEGSKA (reference sequence). The CDR3 runs 14 residues. V lost 1 base and J lost 4; bases outside the gene matches: 5. The CDR3: CSARALAGSYEQYF. The CDR3 nucleotides are TGCAGTGCTAGAGCCCTAGCGGGATCGTACGAGCAGTACTTC.